Shown below are 12 T cell receptor beta chains from a single sample sequenced in a study of shared clonotypes between healthy human individuals. TCRdb keeps only in-frame clones here, not all; method: immunoSEQ multiplex PCR. The sample carries about 2.5 million clones, 85% to 95% recorded once. The sequencing sample was made of naive CD4+ T cells from PBMCs. Sample subset: CD45RA+ positively selected. These receptors were collected from a young man in good health. Some clones in this sample may be carry-over from other donors' samples.

The J gene is TRBJ2-7, the V gene TRBV30; TRBD1 matches 8 bases. From germline, CDR1 is GTSNPN and CDR2 SVGIG (reference sequence). This CDR3 comprises 15 residues. With 0 bases clipped from V and 5 bases from J, the junction kept 9 bases outside the gene matches. CDR3 sequence reads: CAWSVRWTGRHEQYF. The CDR3 DNA is TGTGCCTGGAGTGTACGGTGGACAGGGAGGCACGAGCAGTACTTC.

This clone appeared a single time. The CDR3 region has the DNA TGTGCCAGCAGTTCGACTCTTCAGCTTAATTTTCAAGAGACCCAGTACTTC. Its protein is CASSSTLQLNFQETQYF. The chain is built from TRBV28 and TRBJ2-5; no definite D call. Germline-derived CDR1 and CDR2 are MDHEN and SYDVKM. The CDR3 consists of 17 residues. V was clipped by 4 bases and J by 2 bases, with 20 bases between them.

V is TRBV5-1 and J is TRBJ2-5; TRBD1 matches at 7 bases. This CDR3 contains 14 residues. The junction had 9 bases not matched to a gene; V was cut back by 5 bases and J by 5 bases. Germline assignment: CDR1 SGHRS and CDR2 YFSETQ. The CDR3 sequence is CASSPPLTGETQYF. CDR3 bases: TGCGCCAGCAGTCCGCCATTGACAGGGGAGACCCAGTACTTC.

Only a few counts were recorded for this clone. The chain is built from TRBV2 and TRBJ1-2; D is possibly TRBD1 (5 bases). This CDR3 contains 12 residues. CDR1 is SNHLY, CDR2 FYNNEI, per germline. The V end lost 4 bases, the J end lost 6 bases, and 9 bases lay between the germline ends. The CDR3 reads CASSGGGDGYTF. CDR3 sequence (DNA): TGTGCCAGCAGTGGGGGAGGGGATGGCTACACCTTC.

The chain couples TRBV19 to TRBJ2-1, with D perhaps matching TRBD1 or TRBD2 (7 bases each). This CDR3 is built from 16 residues. V lost 6 bases and J 0 bases, leaving 15 bases between the germline ends. Germline V gives CDR1 LNHDA, CDR2 SQIVND (reference sequence). The CDR3 DNA sequence: TGTGCCAGTAGGGGGAGGGACAGCAGCTCCTACAATGAGCAGTTCTTC. This gives the protein CASRGRDSSSYNEQFF.

J is TRBJ1-2 and V is TRBV29-1; D might be TRBD1 (6 bases). The V end was cut by 7 bases, the J end by 8 bases, with 14 bases between. The CDR3 length is 11 residues. Germline CDR1 is SQVTM and CDR2 is ANQGSEA. The CDR3 loop reads CSAERGRGYTF. CDR3 sequence (DNA): TGCAGCGCCGAGAGGGGGAGGGGCTACACCTTC.

In its sample, this clone was seen once. The sample contains more than one DNA sequence encoding this CDR3. The genes are TRBV5-1 and TRBJ2-3, with 11 bases matching TRBD2. This CDR3 is built from 15 residues. V lost 4 bases, J lost 3 bases, and 4 bases stayed unmatched. Germline CDR1 is SGHRS and CDR2 is YFSETQ. DNA for the CDR3: TGCGCCAGCAGCCCTCTAGCGGGGGGAACAGATACGCAGTATTTT. It specifies CASSPLAGGTDTQYF. The whole variable domain, remainder taken from reference TRBV5-1 and TRBJ2-3, is KAGVTQTPRYLIKTRGQQVTLSCSPISGHRSVSWYQQTPGQGLQFLFEYFSETQRNKGNFPGRFSGRQFSNSRSEMNVSTLELGDSALYLCASSPLAGGTDTQYFGPGTRLTVL.

J is TRBJ2-6 and V is TRBV29-1; D call uncertain. The CDR3 length is 13 residues. Trimming cost V 0 bases and J 2 bases, with 2 bases left between them. Germline CDR1 reads SQVTM; CDR2 reads ANQGSEA. The CDR3: CSVEDAGANVLTF. The CDR3 DNA reads TGCAGCGTTGAAGACGCTGGGGCCAACGTCCTGACTTTC.

The chain combines TRBV18 with TRBJ1-2; D may be TRBD1 (5 bases). The V gene lost 5 bases and the J gene lost 4 bases, with 17 bases spanning the gap. Per the germline V gene, CDR1 is KGHSH and CDR2 is LQKENI. The CDR3 is made up of 15 amino acids. CDR3 loop: CASSGSLGPSYGYTF. The CDR3, as DNA: TGTGCCAGCTCAGGTTCCTTGGGGCCCAGCTATGGCTACACCTTC.

The chain employs TRBV15 and TRBJ2-7; 9 bases fit TRBD2. Unmatched junction bases numbered 7, after V lost 5 bases and J lost 2 bases. Germline V gene sequence: CDR1 LNHNV, CDR2 YYDKDF (reference sequence). CDR3 length: 15 residues. This CDR3 is CATSRTSGPTYEQYF. The CDR3 nucleotides read TGTGCCACCAGCCGAACTAGCGGGCCAACCTACGAGCAGTACTTC.

The genes are TRBV27 and TRBJ2-2; D remains unclear. The V end was cut by 2 bases, the J end by 5 bases, with 12 bases between. The length of the CDR3 is 15 residues. The germline V gene encodes CDR1 MNHEY and CDR2 SMNVEV (reference sequence). The CDR3 loop is CASSLIAGVTGELFF. For the CDR3, the DNA is TGTGCCAGCAGTTTAATAGCCGGCGTAACCGGGGAGCTGTTTTTT.

CDR3 coding DNA: TGTGCCTGGAGTCAGCTACCCCTCTCTGGCACCGGGGAGCTGTTTTTT. Its translation: CAWSQLPLSGTGELFF. The V and J genes are TRBV30 and TRBJ2-2, with no clear D. The CDR3 extends over 16 amino acids. The germline V gene encodes CDR1 GTSNPN and CDR2 SVGIG (reference sequence). Trimming shortened V by 2 bases and J by 4 bases, and 17 bases separated the two germline ends.